This T cell receptor (beta chain) was sequenced in a study of PD-1 blockade in classical Hodgkin lymphoma. The table came from immunoSEQ multiplex PCR; TCRdb's copy has only in-frame clones and leaves some out. The table records about 11,000 clones, 76% of them present only once. Every patient had relapsed following autologous stem cell transplantation, and cohorts differed in brentuximab vedotin exposure. The best responses consisted of complete response, partial response or progressive disease. Trimming removed 6 bases at V and 8 bases at J, with 13 bases between. The germline CDR1 and CDR2 sequences are SQVTM and ANQGSEA. There are 11 residues in the CDR3.

V usage is TRBV29-1 and J usage is TRBJ1-2; tentative D call: TRBD1 (6 bases). This TCR came from a human donor with classical Hodgkin lymphoma. The sample consisted of peripheral blood mononuclear cells (PBMCs), taken at baseline. This chain's CDR3 is CSVGQGTGYTF. Here the CDR3 DNA reads TGCAGCGTGGGGCAGGGGACCGGCTACACCTTC.